This passage covers 29 T cell receptor beta chains from one sample sequenced in a study of neoadjuvant anti-PD-1 for oral cavity cancer. Some clones are missing from TCRdb's copy, which holds only in-frame ones; the method was immunoSEQ multiplex PCR. The sample lists 30,000 to 35,000 clones; about 86% were seen once. The source was PBMCs, collected before nivolumab (anti-PD-1) treatment. The receptors derive from a person aged 35-79 years with oral cavity squamous cell carcinoma.

The chain is built from TRBV7-9 and TRBJ2-5, with D perhaps TRBD1 (5 bases). The V end lost 1 base, the J end lost 2 bases, and 11 bases lay between the germline ends. Germline V gives CDR1 SEHNR, CDR2 FQNEAQ (reference sequence). The CDR3 consists of 15 residues. The CDR3 reads CASSLVGAEQETQYF. In DNA, the CDR3 is TGTGCCAGCAGCTTAGTTGGGGCAGAACAAGAGACCCAGTACTTC.

This clone was detected once. This chain links TRBV19 with TRBJ1-2; 12 bases match TRBD1. CDR1 and CDR2 (germline): LNHDA, SQIVND (reference sequence). Unmatched junction bases numbered 6, after V lost 7 bases and J lost 0 bases. This CDR3 contains 16 residues. In nucleotides, the CDR3 is TGTGCCAGTAAGGGACAGGGGGCTGGGTCTAACTATGGCTACACCTTC. It encodes CASKGQGAGSNYGYTF.

The V gene is TRBV7-2, the J gene TRBJ1-2; D is possibly TRBD1 (5 bases). V was pared by 5 bases and J by 7 bases, with 17 bases between. The CDR3 runs to 14 residues. The germline V gene encodes CDR1 SGHTA and CDR2 FQGNSA. The chain's CDR3 is CASSLPGRQGGYTF. CDR3 bases: TGTGCCAGCAGCCTCCCGGGACGCCAAGGTGGCTACACCTTC.

This sequence joins TRBV6-1 and TRBJ1-2; D unresolved. V was clipped by 7 bases and J by 1 base, with 16 bases between them. The CDR3 has 15 amino acids. CDR1 and CDR2 from the germline V gene are MNHNS and SASEGT. DNA of the CDR3: TGTGCCAGCACCCCCAGTGGTCAGATTAACTATGGCTACACCTTC. Translated, it gives CASTPSGQINYGYTF.

The chain recombines TRBV21-1 with TRBJ2-3. TRBV21-1 is tagged as a pseudogene. The CDR3 has 12 residues. DNA of the CDR3: TGTGCCAGCAGCAAAGTCACAGATACGCAGTATTTT. This codes for CASSKVTDTQYF.

This rearrangement joins TRBV19 to TRBJ1-4; D is possibly TRBD1 (6 bases). Per the germline V gene, CDR1 is LNHDA and CDR2 is SQIVND (reference sequence). V was trimmed by 3 bases and J by 6 bases, leaving 11 bases between them. There are 14 residues in the CDR3. The CDR3 protein is CASSIAGGDEKLFF. The DNA of the CDR3 is TGTGCCAGTAGTATTGCGGGGGGCGATGAAAAACTGTTTTTT.

This chain joins TRBV10-3 and TRBJ1-1; TRBD1 is a possible D gene (6 bases). The CDR3 length is 13 residues. The V end was cut by 6 bases, the J end by 1 base, with 9 bases between. Looked up from germline, CDR1 is ENHRY and CDR2 is SYGVKD. In DNA, the CDR3 is TGTGCCATCAGGACGGACAGGAACACTGAAGCTTTCTTT. It codes for CAIRTDRNTEAFF.

The J gene is TRBJ1-4, the V gene TRBV9; weak D call: TRBD1 (6 bases). Trimming shortened V by 3 bases and J by 7 bases, and 10 bases separated the two germline ends. CDR3 length equals 13 residues. Germline assignment: CDR1 SGDLS and CDR2 YYNGEE. CDR3 protein: CASSAGGAEKLFF. The CDR3, as DNA: TGTGCCAGCAGCGCGGGGGGGGCTGAAAAACTGTTTTTT.

The J gene is TRBJ1-2, the V gene TRBV9, with a possible D match to TRBD1 (5 bases). Trimming stripped 0 bases from V and 0 bases from J, with 15 bases between. CDR3 length: 17 residues. Germline CDR1 and CDR2: SGDLS and YYNGEE. CDR3 nucleotide sequence: TGTGCCAGCAGCGTAGATTTGGGGGACGGAACTAACTATGGCTACACCTTC. Translation: CASSVDLGDGTNYGYTF.

The V call is TRBV7-7, the J call TRBJ2-3; D unclear. There are 14 residues in the CDR3. Trimming left V 1 base short and J 2 bases short, with 7 bases between. CDR1 and CDR2 from the germline V gene are SSHAT and FNYEAQ (reference sequence). This chain's CDR3 is CASSLGGHTDTQYF. CDR3 bases: TGTGCCAGCAGCTTAGGAGGCCACACAGATACGCAGTATTTT.

As regards this clone: The germline gene is not matched at one end of the junction; a read error may be the cause. The chain has TRBV7-9 and TRBJ2-1, with 11 bases lining up with TRBD2. CDR3 length: 15 residues. Germline V gene data show CDR1 as SEHNR and CDR2 as FQNEAQ (reference sequence). The CDR3 sequence is CASSTTSGGYNGQFF. The CDR3, as DNA: TGTGCCAGCAGCACTACTAGCGGGGGCTACAATGGGCAGTTCTTC.

The chain has TRBV19 and TRBJ1-2; no reliable D call. This CDR3 is 15 amino acids long. Per the germline V gene, CDR1 is LNHDA and CDR2 is SQIVND (reference sequence). V was cut by 3 bases and J by 1 base, with 12 bases left in between. The DNA for the CDR3 is TGTGCCAGTAGTATTTATCAGGAGATTAACTATGGCTACACCTTC. Amino acids: CASSIYQEINYGYTF.

V gene TRBV7-9 combines with J gene TRBJ1-4; unclear D gene. This CDR3 has 15 amino acids. Trimming took 1 base from V and 6 from J, leaving 12 bases between them. Per germline, CDR1 SEHNR and CDR2 FQNEAQ (reference sequence). The CDR3 DNA sequence: TGTGCCAGCAGCTTAGGGTGGTCGAGGGATGAAAAACTGTTTTTT. Amino acid sequence: CASSLGWSRDEKLFF.

V is TRBV27 and J is TRBJ2-3, with D maybe TRBD1 (5 bases). Trimming took 5 bases from V and 2 from J, leaving 17 bases between them. The CDR3 spans 16 residues. The germline V gene encodes CDR1 MNHEY and CDR2 SMNVEV (reference sequence). CDR3 nucleotide sequence: TGTGCCAGCAGTGTCAGGCCGACTGGACACACAGATACGCAGTATTTT. The encoded protein is CASSVRPTGHTDTQYF.

The chain uses TRBV4-1 and TRBJ2-5, with TRBD2 matching over 9 bases. Germline assignment: CDR1 MGHRA and CDR2 YSYEKL. Losses at the gene ends were 3 bases for V and 2 bases for J; bases not matched to a gene: 7. The CDR3 contains 16 residues. CDR3 residues: CASSQLAGNLQETQYF. Written as DNA, the CDR3 is TGCGCCAGCAGCCAGCTAGCGGGGAACCTTCAAGAGACCCAGTACTTC.

The J gene is TRBJ1-1, the V gene TRBV6-5; D is undetermined. The germline CDR1 and CDR2 sequences are MNHEY and SVGAGI. The CDR3 runs 13 residues. With 2 bases removed from V and 4 bases from J, the gap between germline ends came to 8 bases. DNA of the CDR3: TGTGCCAGCAGTTACGAGGGTGGCACTGAAGCTTTCTTT. This translates into CASSYEGGTEAFF.

This sequence joins TRBV6-5 and TRBJ2-1, with TRBD2 as a possible D gene (6 bases). Trimming left V 4 bases short and J 7 bases short, with 11 bases between. Germline V CDR1 and CDR2: MNHEY, SVGAGI. The CDR3 sequence is 13 residues long. The CDR3 spells CASSSPGTNEQFF. CDR3 bases: TGTGCCAGCAGTTCTCCCGGGACTAATGAGCAGTTCTTC.

The chain employs TRBV7-2 and TRBJ2-3; 7 bases align to TRBD1. Germline V lookup: CDR1 SGHTA, CDR2 FQGNSA. This CDR3 comprises 15 residues. V trimming: 2 bases; J trimming: 2 bases; junction bases outside the gene matches: 4. In DNA, the CDR3 is TGTGCCAGCAGCTTAAAAACAGGGGCCACAGATACGCAGTATTTT. Its protein product is CASSLKTGATDTQYF.

The V and J genes are TRBV9 and TRBJ2-1, with 9 nucleotides matching TRBD2. The CDR3 contains 16 residues. Per the germline V gene, CDR1 is SGDLS and CDR2 is YYNGEE. Unmatched junction bases numbered 6, after V lost 3 bases and J lost 2 bases. CDR3 sequence: CASSASGGGAYNEQFF. The CDR3 DNA reads TGTGCCAGCAGCGCATCGGGCGGGGGGGCCTACAATGAGCAGTTCTTC.

This chain connects TRBV10-3 to TRBJ2-5; weak D call: TRBD1 (6 bases). Germline values: CDR1 ENHRY, CDR2 SYGVKD. V was shortened by 10 bases and J by 5 bases, with 17 bases between the two germline ends. The CDR3 length is 13 residues. CDR3 DNA sequence: TGTGCCACCACCATTAACAGGGATGAGACCCAGTACTTC. As protein: CATTINRDETQYF.

This sequence joins TRBV11-1 and TRBJ2-2; no reliable D call. Trimming pared 3 bases from V and 6 bases from J, leaving 14 bases between. Germline values: CDR1 SGHAT, CDR2 FQDESV (reference sequence). This CDR3 has 15 amino acids. The CDR3 DNA follows: TGTGCCAGCAGCTTTAGTTTAACTGGGTCCGGGGAGCTGTTTTTT. Amino acid sequence: CASSFSLTGSGELFF.

This sequence joins TRBV27 and TRBJ2-1, with 8 positions matching TRBD1. Germline lookup yields CDR1 MNHEY and CDR2 SMNVEV (reference sequence). The ends lost 10 bases at V and 0 bases at J; junction bases unmatched: 5. CDR3 size: 14 residues. CDR3 sequence: CAIRTGSSYNEQFF. In DNA form, the CDR3 reads TGTGCCATCCGGACAGGGAGCTCCTACAATGAGCAGTTCTTC.

V usage is TRBV13 and J usage is TRBJ2-1, with D uncertain. The CDR3 is made up of 13 amino acids. CDR1 and CDR2 from the germline V gene are PRHDT and FYEKMQ (reference sequence). V was cut by 1 base and J by 7 bases, with 8 bases left in between. The CDR3 reads CASSLEIDNEQFF. CDR3 DNA: TGTGCCAGCAGCTTAGAGATCGATAATGAGCAGTTCTTC.

In this sample, this clone turned up once. V is TRBV4-1 and J is TRBJ1-1; 7 bases align to TRBD1. Germline loops: CDR1 MGHRA, CDR2 YSYEKL. The ends lost 1 base at V and 7 bases at J; junction bases unmatched: 9. The CDR3 covers 15 residues. As DNA, the CDR3 is TGCGCCAGCAGCCAAGTAACAGGGGTAGGGGGTGAAGCTTTCTTT. This translates into CASSQVTGVGGEAFF.

The chain has TRBV7-2 and TRBJ1-2, with unresolved D. V was clipped by 1 base and J by 3 bases, with 21 bases between them. CDR3 size: 18 residues. Germline loops: CDR1 SGHTA, CDR2 FQGNSA. CDR3 in DNA: TGTGCCAGCAGCTTAGTAGGGCCTTTACGGCAACCTGACTATGGCTACACCTTC. Translating gives CASSLVGPLRQPDYGYTF.

This chain uses TRBV6-1 with TRBJ1-1; 7 nucleotides line up with TRBD1. The CDR3 contains 13 residues. Germline assignment: CDR1 MNHNS and CDR2 SASEGT. Trimming took 8 bases from V and 4 from J; bases not matched to a gene: 7. The CDR3 protein is CASAGQDGTEAFF. DNA for the CDR3: TGTGCCAGCGCAGGACAGGATGGCACTGAAGCTTTCTTT.

This CDR3 is CASSEADRLNLGYEQFF. As DNA, the CDR3 is TGTGCCAGCAGTGAAGCCGACAGGCTAAATTTGGGCTATGAGCAGTTCTTC. The chain is built from TRBV6-1 and TRBJ2-1, with D possibly matching TRBD1 (6 bases). Per germline, CDR1 MNHNS and CDR2 SASEGT. This CDR3 has 17 amino acids. V was pared by 0 bases and J by 8 bases, with 20 bases between.

This clone was counted once. This chain links TRBV2 with TRBJ1-1; D gene unclear. This CDR3 has 13 amino acids. V shed 7 bases and J shed 3 bases, with 12 bases lying between them. Germline CDR1 reads SNHLY; CDR2 reads FYNNEI. CDR3 protein: CASISDKDTEAFF. CDR3 nucleotide sequence: TGTGCCAGCATTAGCGACAAGGACACTGAAGCTTTCTTT.

This rearrangement joins TRBV15 to TRBJ2-5; perhaps TRBD2 as D (6 bases). With the DNA end fitting TRBJ2-7 better, the J assignment may be wrong. CDR3 length equals 15 residues. Germline assignment: CDR1 LNHNV and CDR2 YYDKDF (reference sequence). This chain's CDR3 is CATSRDRGVAYEQYF. CDR3 in DNA: TGTGCCACCAGCAGAGATCGCGGGGTCGCCTACGAGCAGTACTTC.